Each of the 28 T cell receptor beta chains below was sequenced from the same sample in a study of regulatory T cells in long-lasting Graves disease. Assembly of TCR beta libraries relied on iRepertoire HTBI primers together with Arm-PCR of CDR3 regions. From the multiplex PCR reads, TCRdb called clonotypes with MiXCR, one entry per CDR3 protein. The repertoire holds 400,000 to 500,000 distinct CDR3 sequences, with about 15% as singletons. The time point: newly diagnosed GD, antithyroid drugs for less than 3 months. Isolated PBMC RNA provided the starting material for the TCR library. The same sample was also studied in work on T cells in Graves' hyperthyroidism and ophthalmopathy.

The material was peripheral blood mononuclear cells (PBMCs), obtained at new diagnosis, from a patient treated with antithyroid drugs. These receptors came from a woman under 40 with Graves disease.

The table lists this clonotype with many counts. V and J are TRBV30 and TRBJ2-7; 13 bases map to TRBD2. The V segment lost 1 base and the J segment 5 bases; nucleotides outside the gene matches: 2. The CDR3 runs to 14 residues. Germline V lookup: CDR1 GTSNPN, CDR2 SVGIG (reference sequence). The CDR3 DNA reads as TGTGCCTGGAGTGGACTAGCGGGAGGAAACGAGCAGTACTTC. This gives the protein CAWSGLAGGNEQYF.

This clonotype was seen at least ten times. The J gene is TRBJ1-2, the V gene TRBV20-1; D might be TRBD1 (5 bases). CDR1 DFQATT and CDR2 SNEGSKA come from the germline V gene (reference sequence). CDR3 length equals 12 residues. V was trimmed by 0 bases and J by 7 bases, leaving 9 bases between them. DNA for the CDR3: TGCAGTGCTAGAGACAGGGAGGTTGGCTACACCTTC. Its protein is CSARDREVGYTF.

This clonotype was seen only a few times. V gene TRBV29-1 combines with J gene TRBJ2-1; D gene uncertain. The CDR3 is made up of 12 amino acids. The germline V gene encodes CDR1 SQVTM and CDR2 ANQGSEA. V was shortened by 5 bases and J by 3 bases, with 8 bases between the two germline ends. CDR3 residues: CSVYKGYNEQFF. The DNA of the CDR3 is TGCAGCGTTTACAAGGGCTACAATGAGCAGTTCTTC.

The rearrangement uses TRBV7-2 and TRBJ2-5; 9 bases fit TRBD1. Germline V CDR1 and CDR2: SGHTA, FQGNSA. The CDR3 totals 15 residues. The V gene end was trimmed by 5 bases and the J gene end by 5 bases; junction bases not matched to a gene: 9. CDR3: CASSAWDRAVETQYF. The DNA of the CDR3 is TGTGCCAGCAGCGCCTGGGACAGGGCAGTGGAGACCCAGTACTTC.

This clonotype was picked up many times. This chain connects TRBV28 to TRBJ1-5, with D uncertain. Germline V CDR1 and CDR2: MDHEN, SYDVKM. V was shortened by 5 bases and J by 2 bases, with 7 bases between the two germline ends. This CDR3 is 13 amino acids long. Written as DNA, the CDR3 is TGTGCCAGCAGTCCTTGGGGCAATCAGCCCCAGCATTTT. It specifies CASSPWGNQPQHF.

J is TRBJ2-3 and V is TRBV4-1; D gene ambiguous. Germline CDR1 MGHRA, CDR2 YSYEKL. V gave up 0 bases and J gave up 4 bases, with 8 bases separating them. This CDR3 is 14 amino acids long. The CDR3 loop reads CASSQESHPDTQYF. The DNA for the CDR3 is TGCGCCAGCAGCCAAGAAAGTCATCCAGATACGCAGTATTTT.

The chain carries TRBV6-1 and TRBJ2-7; TRBD1 matches at 9 bases. The germline gives CDR1 MNHNS, CDR2 SASEGT. The CDR3 covers 15 residues. V shed 6 bases and J 1 base; nucleotides not matched to a gene: 7. The CDR3 DNA reads as TGTGCCAGCAGGGCGCAGACAGGGGGTTCCTACGAGCAGTACTTC. Amino acids: CASRAQTGGSYEQYF.

This clonotype has just a few counts. This chain joins TRBV6-2 or TRBV6-3 and TRBJ2-2, with 8 bases identical to TRBD1. Germline CDR1 reads MNHEY; CDR2 reads SVGEGT. V shed 4 bases and J 4 bases; nucleotides not matched to a gene: 8. CDR3 length: 16 residues. The CDR3 sequence: CASSFETGAFTGELFF. CDR3 coding DNA: TGTGCCAGCAGTTTCGAGACAGGGGCCTTCACCGGGGAGCTGTTTTTT.

A few counts support this clonotype. The chain carries TRBV5-1 and TRBJ2-4; D remains ambiguous. With 0 bases removed from V and 0 bases from J, the gap between germline ends came to 13 bases. Germline CDR1 is SGHRS and CDR2 is YFSETQ. This CDR3 spans 17 amino acids. The CDR3 DNA reads as TGCGCCAGCAGCTTGGCCCCGGCCCAACTAGCCAAAAACATTCAGTACTTC. It translates to CASSLAPAQLAKNIQYF.

This sequence joins TRBV28 and TRBJ1-2, with TRBD1 identical over 7 bases. CDR1 and CDR2 (germline): MDHEN, SYDVKM. This CDR3 spans 16 amino acids. The trim removed 6 bases at V and 0 bases at J, leaving 10 bases unmatched. The CDR3 DNA is TGTGCCAGCAGGGTACCGGGACAGCCTTCTAACTATGGCTACACCTTC. This translates into CASRVPGQPSNYGYTF.

Worth noting for this clonotype: A much larger clone differs by one base, so this may be a read error. This likely comes from a read error, as the CDR3 has no conserved phenylalanine or tryptophan at its end. The chain is built from TRBV13 and TRBJ2-7; D ambiguous. Germline assignment: CDR1 PRHDT and CDR2 FYEKMQ (reference sequence). This CDR3 contains 13 residues. Trimming removed 5 bases from V and 3 bases from J, with 11 bases in between. CDR3 nucleotide sequence: TGTGCCAGCAGCGTGGGTCCGAGCTACGAGCAGTACTAC. Amino acids: CASSVGPSYEQYY.

With regard to this clonotype: This may come from a read error, since a much larger clone is one base off. The genes are TRBV5-5 and TRBJ1-2; 9 bases map to TRBD1. Germline assignment: CDR1 SGHKS and CDR2 YYEKEE (reference sequence). The CDR3 sequence is 14 residues long. V dropped 6 bases and J dropped 6; count of bases not matched to a gene: 9. CDR3 protein: CASIWTGANDGYTF. CDR3 DNA sequence: TGTGCCAGCATCTGGACAGGGGCAAACGATGGCTACACCTTC.

This chain connects TRBV19 to TRBJ2-1, with TRBD2 matching over 7 bases. The trim removed 4 bases at V and 2 bases at J, leaving 5 bases unmatched. Germline V gene data show CDR1 as LNHDA and CDR2 as SQIVND (reference sequence). The CDR3 has 15 residues. This chain's CDR3 is CASSTLLATYNEQFF. The DNA of the CDR3 is TGTGCCAGTAGTACCCTACTAGCGACCTACAATGAGCAGTTCTTC.

This clonotype has ten or more counts. This rearrangement joins TRBV11-2 to TRBJ1-3; 7 positions agree with TRBD1. CDR1 and CDR2 (germline): SGHAT, FQNNGV. V lost 0 bases to trimming and J lost 4 bases; unmatched junction nucleotides: 6. The CDR3 runs to 16 residues. This CDR3 is CASSLDRGQLGNTIYF. The CDR3 nucleotides read TGTGCCAGCAGCTTAGACCGGGGACAGTTAGGAAACACCATATATTTT.

The chain employs TRBV30 and TRBJ2-1, with D unresolved. Germline V lookup: CDR1 GTSNPN, CDR2 SVGIG (reference sequence). This CDR3 has 11 residues. V was shortened by 1 base and J by 8 bases, with 6 bases between the two germline ends. The CDR3 DNA follows: TGTGCCTGGAGTGAGGCCCATGAGCAGTTCTTC. Translation gives CAWSEAHEQFF.

This clonotype was seen ten or more times. This chain connects TRBV20-1 to TRBJ2-3; TRBD2 matches at 11 bases. Germline V gene sequence: CDR1 DFQATT, CDR2 SNEGSKA (reference sequence). The junction had 6 bases not matched to a gene; V was cut back by 1 base and J by 3 bases. The CDR3 is 16 residues long. CDR3 in DNA: TGCAGTGCTAGAGTACTAGCGGGAGTGGAAACAGATACGCAGTATTTT. Protein product: CSARVLAGVETDTQYF.

This clonotype was counted ten times or more. V is TRBV11-2 and J is TRBJ1-1, with a possible D match to TRBD1 (6 bases). CDR1 and CDR2 from the germline V gene are SGHAT and FQNNGV. Between the trimmed V and J ends, which lost 3 bases and 1 base, there was a span of 9 bases. CDR3 length: 14 residues. The CDR3 nucleotides read TGTGCCAGCAGCTTCCCGGGGGCGAACACTGAAGCTTTCTTT. Residues: CASSFPGANTEAFF.

This clonotype showed up many times. DNA for the CDR3: TGTGCCATCAGTGGTGGTAGCGAGGGCCCAGATACGCAGTATTTT. Amino acid sequence: CAISGGSEGPDTQYF. The J gene is TRBJ2-3, the V gene TRBV10-3; D possibly corresponds to TRBD2 (5 bases). This CDR3 contains 15 residues. Trimming shortened V by 4 bases and J by 4 bases, and 15 bases separated the two germline ends. Looked up from germline, CDR1 is ENHRY and CDR2 is SYGVKD.

This clonotype was detected many times. The chain joins TRBV27 to TRBJ2-1; possibly TRBD1 for D (7 bases). The germline V and J ends were trimmed by 7 bases and 5 bases, with 15 bases remaining between them. CDR1 and CDR2 from the germline V gene are MNHEY and SMNVEV (reference sequence). The CDR3 totals 14 residues. The CDR3 protein is CASTGGTRDNEQFF. The CDR3 DNA reads as TGTGCCAGCACAGGGGGGACTCGGGACAATGAGCAGTTCTTC.

The chain links TRBV18 to TRBJ2-7; 7 nucleotides agree with TRBD1. The CDR3 spans 15 residues. V was pared by 3 bases and J by 5 bases, with 10 bases of the junction left unmatched. CDR1 is KGHSH and CDR2 is LQKENI in the germline V gene. This CDR3 reads CASSPLNRGYDEQYF. Written as DNA, the CDR3 is TGTGCCAGCTCACCCCTAAACAGGGGTTACGACGAGCAGTACTTC.

This clonotype was observed at least ten times. This CDR3 reads CASSLRTVGASTDTQYF. The CDR3 bases are TGCGCCAGCAGCCTACGGACAGTCGGGGCTAGCACAGATACGCAGTATTTT. The J gene is TRBJ2-3, the V gene TRBV4-1; tentatively, D is TRBD1 (6 bases). Trimming left V 4 bases short and J 0 bases short, with 17 bases between. This CDR3 has 17 residues. Germline CDR1 and CDR2: MGHRA and YSYEKL.

This clonotype has at least ten counts. The chain links TRBV12-3 or TRBV12-4 to TRBJ1-2; 8 bases match TRBD1. This CDR3 has 13 residues. V was pared by 4 bases and J by 5 bases, with 3 bases of the junction left unmatched. For the CDR3, the DNA is TGTGCCAGCAGTTCGGACAGGGTTTATGGCTACACCTTC. Translated, it gives CASSSDRVYGYTF.

This clonotype appeared many times. This rearrangement joins TRBV3-1 to TRBJ2-5; 7 positions match TRBD2. Germline V gene lookup returns CDR1 LGHDT and CDR2 YNNKEL (reference sequence). With 8 bases clipped from V and 4 bases from J, the junction kept 13 bases outside the gene matches. This CDR3 contains 15 residues. The CDR3, as DNA: TGTGCCAGCCGAGGACTAGAGGGGCTTCGAGAGACCCAGTACTTC. It is translated as CASRGLEGLRETQYF.

This clonotype has a count of ten or more. This chain joins TRBV28 and TRBJ1-1; no clear D. Per germline, CDR1 MDHEN and CDR2 SYDVKM. Trimming stripped 6 bases from V and 2 bases from J, with 19 bases between. This CDR3 region has 16 residues. This chain's CDR3 is CASSSPPGRRNTEAFF. Written as DNA, the CDR3 is TGTGCCAGCAGCTCACCACCGGGGAGAAGAAACACTGAAGCTTTCTTT.

The rearrangement joins TRBV6-2 or TRBV6-3 to TRBJ2-3, with D possibly matching TRBD2 (6 bases). Trimming took off 8 bases at V and 3 bases at J, with 15 bases between the two ends. CDR3 length: 14 amino acids. CDR1 and CDR2 (germline): MNHEY, SVGEGT. The CDR3 nucleotides read TGTGCCAGCCTGAGAAAGGGACTGACAGATACGCAGTATTTT. It specifies CASLRKGLTDTQYF.

This clonotype was found many times. The CDR3 region has the DNA TGTGCCAGCAGCTTAAACAGGGCCAATGAGCAGTTCTTC. Its protein is CASSLNRANEQFF. This sequence joins TRBV7-3 and TRBJ2-1; D might be TRBD1 (6 bases). Trimming removed 1 base at V and 6 bases at J, with 7 bases between. CDR3 length: 13 amino acids. Germline lookup yields CDR1 SGHTA and CDR2 FQGTGA.

This clonotype came up many times. This chain joins TRBV6-1 and TRBJ2-1; D not certain. Germline CDR1 MNHNS, CDR2 SASEGT. This CDR3 is 12 amino acids long. V lost 6 bases to trimming and J lost 8 bases, with 11 bases between them. CDR3 protein: CASSPSGHEQFF. For the CDR3, the DNA is TGTGCCAGCAGCCCTTCTGGCCATGAGCAGTTCTTC.

This clonotype was picked up many times. One junction end does not reproduce the germline sequence, and a read error may be involved. The V call is TRBV4-1, the J call TRBJ1-5; D not certain. The germline V gene encodes CDR1 MGHRA and CDR2 YSYEKL. The CDR3 spans 16 residues. The CDR3 loop is CASSPYSGAGNQPQHF. Written as DNA, the CDR3 is TGTGCCAGCAGCCCCTATTCGGGTGCGGGCAATCAGCCCCAGCATTTT.